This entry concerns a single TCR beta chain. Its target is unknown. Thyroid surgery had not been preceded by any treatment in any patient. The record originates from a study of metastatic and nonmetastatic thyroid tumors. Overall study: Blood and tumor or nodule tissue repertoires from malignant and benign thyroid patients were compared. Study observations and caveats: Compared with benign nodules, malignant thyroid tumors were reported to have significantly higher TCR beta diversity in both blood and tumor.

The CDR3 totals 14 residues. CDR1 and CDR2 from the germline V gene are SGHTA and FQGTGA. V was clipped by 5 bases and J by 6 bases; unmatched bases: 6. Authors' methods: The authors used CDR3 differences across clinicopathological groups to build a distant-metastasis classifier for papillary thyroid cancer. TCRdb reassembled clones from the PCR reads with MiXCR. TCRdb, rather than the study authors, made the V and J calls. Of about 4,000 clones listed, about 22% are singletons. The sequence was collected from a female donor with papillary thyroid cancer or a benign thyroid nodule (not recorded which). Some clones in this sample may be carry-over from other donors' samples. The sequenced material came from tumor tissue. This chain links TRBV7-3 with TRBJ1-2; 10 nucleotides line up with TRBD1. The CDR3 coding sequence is TGTGCCAGCAGCGCCCAAGGACAGGGGGATGGCTACACCTTC. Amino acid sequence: CASSAQGQGDGYTF.